This is a list of T cell receptor beta chains from one sample in a study of blood T cell repertoires in COVID-19. Measured with immunoSEQ multiplex PCR; TCRdb has only the in-frame clones, and not every one. The sample lists around 250,000 clones, 85% seen once, with around 5.5% in the top ten. The source material was peripheral blood. The origin of the receptors is a man aged 45 to 65 with active or convalescent COVID-19. CDR3s leave out the opening cysteine and the closing phenylalanine or tryptophan. The order of the fields is J gene, D gene, V gene, CDR3 protein. The D gene is left open where the match is weak.

j_gene: TRBJ2-3
d_gene: NA
v_gene: TRBV5-1
CDR3aa: ASSLEHSTDTQY

j_gene: TRBJ2-7
d_gene: NA
v_gene: TRBV9
CDR3aa: ASSATGKPSYEQY

j_gene: TRBJ1-1
d_gene: TRBD1
v_gene: TRBV5-4
CDR3aa: ASSPGTGGPLGTEAF

j_gene: TRBJ2-7
d_gene: NA
v_gene: TRBV24-1
CDR3aa: ATSDWRLEIPYEQY

j_gene: TRBJ2-5
d_gene: NA
v_gene: TRBV7-2
CDR3aa: ASSLVGGGMGETQY

j_gene: TRBJ1-2
d_gene: TRBD1
v_gene: TRBV19
CDR3aa: ASSIDLRTGKGYT

j_gene: TRBJ1-3
d_gene: NA
v_gene: TRBV28
CDR3aa: ASSAARDTIY

j_gene: TRBJ1-2
d_gene: TRBD1
v_gene: TRBV27
CDR3aa: ASSPFDRGGYT

j_gene: TRBJ2-1
d_gene: TRBD2
v_gene: TRBV5-1
CDR3aa: ASSLNPLAGSYNEQF

j_gene: TRBJ1-3
d_gene: NA
v_gene: TRBV12-3/TRBV12-4
CDR3aa: ASSEARGNTIY

j_gene: TRBJ2-2
d_gene: TRBD2
v_gene: TRBV4-3
CDR3aa: ASSPAVGRAFFGELF